This T cell receptor (beta chain) was captured by sequencing in a study of glioma-infiltrating T cells after dendritic cell vaccination. Produced via immunoSEQ multiplex PCR; TCRdb's table is partial and in-frame only. The sample lists about 82,000 clones; approximately 90% were seen once. The germline V gene has CDR1 SQVTM and CDR2 ANQGSEA. Trimming took 6 bases from V and 12 from J; bases not matched to a gene: 12. The CDR3 is made up of 13 amino acids. The chain uses TRBV29-1 and TRBJ2-1; 9 positions agree with TRBD1. Sequenced here: blood, sampled before dendritic cell vaccination. This clonotype was sampled from a human donor with glioblastoma. CDR3 bases: TGCAGCGTCCGGGACAGGGAGATGCTTGGGCAGTTCTTC. Its translation is CSVRDREMLGQFF.